The 14 T cell receptor beta chains below come from one sample, sequenced in a study of regulatory T cells in long-lasting Graves disease. Time point described: newly diagnosed GD, antithyroid drugs for less than 3 months. Extracted PBMC RNA gave rise to the TCR library. Sequencing libraries for TCR beta were prepared with iRepertoire HTBI primers and Arm-PCR of CDR3 regions. TCRdb ran MiXCR on the multiplex PCR reads and lists one entry per CDR3 protein. The sample contains about 220,000 distinct CDR3 sequences, around 20% of which appear only once. The same data also went into a second study, on T cells in Graves' hyperthyroidism and ophthalmopathy.

Sequencing was performed on peripheral blood mononuclear cells (PBMCs), taken at new diagnosis, from a patient treated with antithyroid drugs. These receptors were collected from a woman aged 25 to 45 with Graves disease.

This clonotype was seen repeatedly, ten times or more. The chain combines TRBV13 with TRBJ2-1; D is perhaps TRBD2 (5 bases). The length of the CDR3 is 14 residues. Trimming pared 0 bases from V and 3 bases from J, leaving 6 bases between. Looked up from germline, CDR1 is PRHDT and CDR2 is FYEKMQ (reference sequence). The CDR3 DNA reads as TGTGCCAGCAGCTTAGGGACTAACTACAATGAGCAGTTCTTC. It translates to CASSLGTNYNEQFF.

The chain carries TRBV2 and TRBJ2-3; the D is unclear. Trimming took off 6 bases at V and 4 bases at J, with 17 bases between the two ends. The CDR3 spans 15 residues. Germline lookup yields CDR1 SNHLY and CDR2 FYNNEI. The DNA for the CDR3 is TGTGCCAGCAGCTTAGAGACTGGGCGGCCAGATACGCAGTATTTT. It codes for CASSLETGRPDTQYF.

This clonotype was picked up many times. V and J are TRBV28 and TRBJ2-4; D is perhaps TRBD2 (7 bases). This CDR3 is built from 14 residues. The V gene's germline CDR1 is MDHEN and CDR2 SYDVKM. V lost 4 bases, J lost 8 bases, and 15 bases lay in between. CDR3 sequence (DNA): TGTGCCAGCAGTTCGAGGGGGGGGGGGGACATTCAGTACTTC. Encoded protein: CASSSRGGGDIQYF.

The chain has TRBV28 and TRBJ1-5; the D gene is possibly TRBD1 (5 bases). Trimming removed 4 bases at V and 4 bases at J, with 11 bases between. The CDR3 loop spans 14 amino acids. Germline-derived CDR1 and CDR2 are MDHEN and SYDVKM. DNA for the CDR3: TGTGCCAGCAGTTCAACCCAGGGAAATCAGCCCCAGCATTTT. The encoded protein is CASSSTQGNQPQHF.

This clonotype was seen ten or more times. V and J are TRBV12-5 and TRBJ1-1; 7 bases line up with TRBD1. V lost 3 bases to trimming and J lost 2 bases; unmatched junction nucleotides: 12. The CDR3 length is 17 residues. Germline V gene data show CDR1 as LGHNT and CDR2 as FRNRAP. The CDR3 reads CASGFPLGTDLNTEAFF. CDR3 DNA sequence: TGTGCTAGTGGTTTCCCCTTAGGGACAGACCTTAACACTGAAGCTTTCTTT.

The table lists this clonotype with many counts. The rearrangement joins TRBV30 to TRBJ1-1, with 8 bases that match TRBD1. V was pared by 2 bases and J by 8 bases, with 7 bases of the junction left unmatched. This CDR3 comprises 13 residues. The germline gives CDR1 GTSNPN, CDR2 SVGIG (reference sequence). The CDR3 loop reads CAWSQQAGGEAFF. The CDR3 DNA is TGTGCCTGGAGTCAGCAGGCAGGGGGCGAAGCTTTCTTT.

This clonotype was found a few times. The rearrangement uses TRBV7-9 and TRBJ1-5; 9 bases match TRBD1. V lost 4 bases, J lost 4 bases, and 5 bases stayed unmatched. Looked up from germline, CDR1 is SEHNR and CDR2 is FQNEAQ (reference sequence). CDR3 length equals 15 residues. This CDR3 reads CASSWGTGLNQPQHF. The DNA of the CDR3 is TGTGCCAGCAGCTGGGGGACAGGGCTAAATCAGCCCCAGCATTTT.

This clonotype has at least ten counts. The chain uses TRBV30 and TRBJ2-1, with 10 bases aligning to TRBD2. V dropped 1 base and J dropped 4; count of bases not matched to a gene: 10. The CDR3 runs 17 residues. Per germline, CDR1 GTSNPN and CDR2 SVGIG (reference sequence). The CDR3 is CAWSGSLGLAVYNEQFF. CDR3 bases: TGTGCCTGGAGTGGATCATTAGGACTAGCGGTTTACAATGAGCAGTTCTTC.

The CDR3 loop reads CASGGQTIYF. The DNA for the CDR3 is TGTGCCAGCGGGGGACAGACCATATATTTT. The chain couples TRBV7-2 to TRBJ1-3; 7 bases fit TRBD1. The germline V gene has CDR1 SGHTA and CDR2 FQGNSA. Trimming took 8 bases from V and 10 from J; bases not matched to a gene: 2. There are 10 residues in the CDR3. The full variable domain, its missing parts supplied by reference TRBV7-2 and TRBJ1-3, is GAGVSQSPSNKVTEKGKDVELRCDPISGHTALYWYRQSLGQGLEFLIYFQGNSAPDKSGLPSDRFSAERTGGSVSTLTIQRTQQEDSAVYLCASGGQTIYFGEGSWLTVV.

This clonotype was picked up a small number of times. The gene calls are TRBV3-1 and TRBJ2-4; 12 nucleotides agree with TRBD2. V trimming: 1 base; J trimming: 9 bases; junction bases outside the gene matches: 7. The CDR3 runs 16 residues. Germline-derived CDR1 and CDR2 are LGHDT and YNNKEL (reference sequence). CDR3 region: CASSQASGRAHPIQYF. CDR3 nucleotide sequence: TGTGCCAGCAGCCAAGCTAGCGGGAGGGCCCATCCCATTCAGTACTTC.

The chain joins TRBV11-2 to TRBJ2-3; no reliable D call. The V and J ends lost 3 bases and 14 bases respectively, with 15 bases between them. There are 12 residues in the CDR3. Germline lookup yields CDR1 SGHAT and CDR2 FQNNGV. The CDR3 sequence: CASSLSAPGPYF. CDR3 sequence (DNA): TGTGCCAGCAGCTTGAGTGCTCCTGGTCCGTATTTT. The full variable domain, with the rest looked up from reference TRBV11-2 and TRBJ2-3, is EAGVAQSPRYKIIEKRQSVAFWCNPISGHATLYWYQQILGQGPKLLIQFQNNGVVDDSQLPKDRFSAERLKGVDSTLKIQPAKLEDSAVYLCASSLSAPGPYFGPGTRLTVL.

This clonotype has at least ten counts. The chain is built from TRBV3-1 and TRBJ1-5; no definite D call. The V gene's germline CDR1 is LGHDT and CDR2 YNNKEL (reference sequence). The ends were cut back, 1 base at V and 7 bases at J, with 8 bases in the middle. This CDR3 is 13 amino acids long. The CDR3 here is CASSQGSRQPQHF. The CDR3 DNA sequence: TGTGCCAGCAGCCAAGGGTCGCGACAGCCCCAGCATTTT.

This clonotype was seen at least ten times. The J gene is TRBJ2-4, the V gene TRBV3-1; the D is unclear. This CDR3 contains 16 residues. The V end lost 2 bases, the J end lost 0 bases, and 11 bases lay between the germline ends. Germline lookup yields CDR1 LGHDT and CDR2 YNNKEL (reference sequence). CDR3 residues: CASSQLVNLAKNIQYF. DNA for the CDR3: TGTGCCAGCAGCCAACTCGTTAACCTAGCCAAAAACATTCAGTACTTC.

Comments on this clonotype: With a much larger clone just one base away, this may be a read error. The chain is built from TRBV28 and TRBJ2-7; D is possibly TRBD2 (5 bases). The CDR3 is 15 amino acids. Germline V gene data show CDR1 as MDHEN and CDR2 as SYDVKM. This CDR3 reads CASSGRRTPYEEQHF. CDR3 coding DNA: TGTGCCAGCAGTGGGCGGAGGACTCCCTACGAGGAGCAGCACTTC.